These 24 T cell receptor beta chains were all obtained from the same sample, sequenced in a study of OX40 agonist ivuxolimab in advanced cancers. Libraries were prepared by immunoSEQ multiplex PCR; TCRdb keeps only in-frame clonotypes and omits some of them. The table has under 100,000 clones, 84% seen once. Sequences were derived from CD4+ or CD8+ T cells sorted from blood, sampled in a trial of the OX40 agonist ivuxolimab. Receptor source: an adult with an advanced solid tumor such as melanoma, head and neck, liver or kidney cancer.

V is TRBV5-1 and J is TRBJ1-4, with 10 bases that match TRBD1. This CDR3 is built from 18 residues. The V gene end was trimmed by 1 base and the J gene end by 2 bases; junction bases not matched to a gene: 8. Germline V gene lookup returns CDR1 SGHRS and CDR2 YFSETQ. Written as DNA, the CDR3 is TGCGCCAGCAGCTTGAGGCTCGACAGGGGGCCGACTAATGAAAAACTGTTTTTT. Protein sequence: CASSLRLDRGPTNEKLFF. The whole variable domain, filled in from reference TRBV5-1 and TRBJ1-4, reads KAGVTQTPRYLIKTRGQQVTLSCSPISGHRSVSWYQQTPGQGLQFLFEYFSETQRNKGNFPGRFSGRQFSNSRSEMNVSTLELGDSALYLCASSLRLDRGPTNEKLFFGSGTQLSVL.

The chain is built from TRBV9 and TRBJ2-7; D is perhaps TRBD1 (6 bases). V dropped 1 base and J dropped 2 bases, with 25 bases sitting between them. The CDR3 consists of 19 residues. Germline V lookup: CDR1 SGDLS, CDR2 YYNGEE. The CDR3 nucleotides read TGTGCCAGCAGCGTAATAAACCGCCCCATAGCAGGGGAAACCTACGAGCAGTACTTC. Protein product: CASSVINRPIAGETYEQYF.

The chain couples TRBV5-1 to TRBJ1-5; D unresolved. The germline gives CDR1 SGHRS, CDR2 YFSETQ. The CDR3 is 13 amino acids. Trimming removed 4 bases at V and 7 bases at J, with 12 bases between. Here the CDR3 reads CASSIDTKQPQHF. The DNA for the CDR3 is TGCGCCAGCAGCATAGACACAAAGCAGCCCCAGCATTTT. The variable domain in full, with the rest retrieved from reference TRBV5-1 and TRBJ1-5, is KAGVTQTPRYLIKTRGQQVTLSCSPISGHRSVSWYQQTPGQGLQFLFEYFSETQRNKGNFPGRFSGRQFSNSRSEMNVSTLELGDSALYLCASSIDTKQPQHFGDGTRLSIL.

The CDR3: CASSQKGLYTDTQYF. In nucleotides, the CDR3 is TGCGCCAGCAGCCAGAAGGGACTATACACAGATACGCAGTATTTT. V is TRBV4-1 and J is TRBJ2-3, with 7 bases aligning to TRBD2. The CDR3 is 15 amino acids. The V gene's germline CDR1 is MGHRA and CDR2 YSYEKL. The J segment lost 2 bases and the V segment lost 3 bases, leaving 5 bases of the junction unmatched.

The rearrangement links TRBV6-5 to TRBJ2-7; 12 positions match TRBD1. The CDR3 covers 16 residues. Losses at the gene ends were 2 bases for V and 4 bases for J; bases not matched to a gene: 6. Germline assignment: CDR1 MNHEY and CDR2 SVGAGI. DNA for the CDR3: TGTGCCAGCAGTTACGAAGGGACAGGGGGCGCGTACGAGCAGTACTTC. Protein: CASSYEGTGGAYEQYF.

The J gene is TRBJ2-7, the V gene TRBV11-2; TRBD2 might be the D (5 bases). V was clipped by 6 bases and J by 3 bases, with 12 bases between them. The CDR3 has 13 amino acids. Germline CDR1 reads SGHAT; CDR2 reads FQNNGV. Here the CDR3 reads CASSVRENYEQYF. The CDR3 DNA reads TGTGCCAGCAGTGTCCGGGAAAACTACGAGCAGTACTTC.

The rearrangement joins TRBV19 to TRBJ2-6; D remains unclear. Trimming took off 4 bases at V and 2 bases at J, with 9 bases between the two ends. The CDR3 consists of 15 residues. Germline CDR1 reads LNHDA; CDR2 reads SQIVND (reference sequence). The CDR3 DNA is TGTGCCAGTAGTACCAGACAACCTGGGGCCAACGTCCTGACTTTC. It translates to CASSTRQPGANVLTF.

The chain carries TRBV23-1 and TRBJ2-7; the match to TRBD1 covers 7 bases. TRBV23-1 is an open reading frame, and its role is uncertain. The CDR3 runs 18 residues. The V segment lost 0 bases and the J segment 0 bases; nucleotides outside the gene matches: 11. For the CDR3, the DNA is TGCGCCAGCAGTCAATCTGAGGGGGCGTCATGGAGCTCCTACGAGCAGTACTTC. Protein sequence: CASSQSEGASWSSYEQYF.

This sequence joins TRBV9 and TRBJ1-2; possible D gene TRBD1, 5 bases. This CDR3 has 13 residues. CDR1 is SGDLS and CDR2 is YYNGEE in the germline V gene. V was trimmed by 0 bases and J by 8 bases, leaving 11 bases between them. The CDR3 DNA follows: TGTGCCAGCAGCGTAGGGCAGGGACGGGGCTACACCTTC. This encodes CASSVGQGRGYTF.

This clone occurred once. Compared with germline, one end of the junction differs, possibly owing to a read error. V and J are TRBV7-3 and TRBJ2-7, with D possibly matching TRBD2 (6 bases). This CDR3 spans 12 amino acids. CDR1 SGHTA and CDR2 FQGTGA come from the germline V gene. CDR3: CASSQAGTRETF. DNA of the CDR3: TGTGCCAGCAGCCAGGCGGGGACGCGGGAAACTTTC.

This clone has just a few counts. This rearrangement joins TRBV6-1 to TRBJ1-5; the D gene is possibly TRBD1 (5 bases). V was clipped by 5 bases and J by 4 bases, with 15 bases between them. Germline values: CDR1 MNHNS, CDR2 SASEGT. The CDR3 has 15 amino acids. CDR3 loop: CASSPGTGGNQPQHF. The DNA of the CDR3 is TGTGCCAGCAGTCCCGGGACGGGAGGAAATCAGCCCCAGCATTTT.

The sample holds one count of this clone. This chain links TRBV20-1 with TRBJ2-7; D unresolved. The CDR3 is made up of 11 amino acids. Trimming shortened V by 1 base and J by 5 bases, and 6 bases separated the two germline ends. Germline loops: CDR1 DFQATT, CDR2 SNEGSKA (reference sequence). The chain's CDR3 is CSARVVHEQYF. The CDR3 DNA reads TGCAGTGCTAGAGTGGTTCACGAGCAGTACTTC.

For the CDR3, the DNA is TGTGCCAGCATCCGACAGGGGGCGCCCGGAGATACGCAGTATTTT. Protein sequence: CASIRQGAPGDTQYF. The gene calls are TRBV6-1 and TRBJ2-3; 10 nucleotides align to TRBD1. The CDR3 spans 15 residues. The V segment lost 7 bases and the J segment 5 bases; nucleotides outside the gene matches: 9. The germline V gene has CDR1 MNHNS and CDR2 SASEGT.

V is TRBV5-8 and J is TRBJ1-2; D ambiguous. CDR1 SGHTS and CDR2 YDEGEE come from the germline V gene. The CDR3 length is 12 residues. V was cut by 0 bases and J by 4 bases, with 4 bases left in between. Here the CDR3 reads CASSLGLYGYTF. CDR3 DNA: TGTGCCAGCAGCTTGGGTCTCTATGGCTACACCTTC.

This clone was observed once. The V call is TRBV4-2, the J call TRBJ2-1; 8 bases are shared with TRBD1. The ends lost 1 base at V and 10 bases at J; junction bases unmatched: 12. CDR1 LGHNA and CDR2 YNFKEQ come from the germline V gene. This CDR3 is 16 amino acids long. Here the CDR3 DNA reads TGTGCCAGCAGCCAAGGGACAGGGATCTCCGGCGGCGAGCAGTTCTTC. It translates to CASSQGTGISGGEQFF.

There are many counts of this clone. The rearrangement joins TRBV6-1 to TRBJ1-5; maybe TRBD1 (5 bases). The V end was cut by 8 bases, the J end by 3 bases, with 8 bases between. The CDR3 consists of 12 residues. CDR1 is MNHNS and CDR2 is SASEGT in the germline V gene. CDR3 residues: CASRQPNQPQHF. CDR3 in DNA: TGTGCCAGCCGACAGCCCAATCAGCCCCAGCATTTT.

This chain links TRBV19 with TRBJ2-4; tentatively, D is TRBD1 (6 bases). CDR1 and CDR2 (germline): LNHDA, SQIVND (reference sequence). Between the trimmed V and J ends, which lost 3 bases and 6 bases, there was a span of 9 bases. CDR3 size: 13 residues. CDR3 in amino acids: CASSIGRGNIQYF. CDR3 DNA: TGTGCCAGTAGTATTGGCAGGGGAAACATTCAGTACTTC.

The genes are TRBV9 and TRBJ2-2, with 9 positions matching TRBD1. Germline CDR1 and CDR2: SGDLS and YYNGEE. V trimming: 4 bases; J trimming: 4 bases; junction bases outside the gene matches: 2. The CDR3 covers 14 residues. CDR3 sequence reads: CASSRDRATGELFF. The CDR3 coding sequence is TGTGCCAGCAGCCGGGACAGGGCCACCGGGGAGCTGTTTTTT.

This clone showed up just once. This chain joins TRBV23-1 and TRBJ2-7; no firm D call. TRBV23-1 is assigned to the ORF class and has an uncertain function. Trimming stripped 7 bases from V and 0 bases from J, with 19 bases between. This CDR3 spans 16 amino acids. The CDR3, as DNA: TGCGCCAGCACCCAAGAAGGCCCGGAGAGCTCCTACGAGCAGTACTTC. Translating gives CASTQEGPESSYEQYF.

The V and J genes are TRBV11-2 and TRBJ1-2; D unclear. Trimming shortened V by 5 bases and J by 5 bases, and 12 bases separated the two germline ends. This CDR3 is built from 13 residues. Germline-derived CDR1 and CDR2 are SGHAT and FQNNGV. The CDR3 here is CASSGRDSYGYTF. Written as DNA, the CDR3 is TGTGCCAGCAGCGGCCGGGATTCTTATGGCTACACCTTC.

The V and J genes are TRBV10-3 and TRBJ2-7; the match to TRBD1 covers 9 bases. Germline trimming cut 5 bases from V and 6 bases from J; bases unmatched to any gene: 5. Germline loops: CDR1 ENHRY, CDR2 SYGVKD. CDR3 length: 13 amino acids. The CDR3 spells CAISLDRGSEQYF. In nucleotides, the CDR3 is TGTGCCATCAGTCTGGACAGGGGAAGCGAGCAGTACTTC.

The V gene is TRBV4-3, the J gene TRBJ2-2, with 12 bases fitting TRBD2. This CDR3 spans 21 amino acids. CDR1 LGHNA and CDR2 YSLEER come from the germline V gene. Losses at the gene ends were 0 bases for V and 4 bases for J; bases not matched to a gene: 15. The CDR3 spells CASSQDRWLAGGPVPTGELFF. CDR3 bases: TGCGCCAGCAGCCAAGATAGGTGGCTAGCGGGGGGGCCGGTCCCCACCGGGGAGCTGTTTTTT.

The chain is built from TRBV5-1 and TRBJ2-7; no reliable D call. Trimming removed 0 bases from V and 4 bases from J, with 14 bases in between. This CDR3 has 15 residues. Germline V lookup: CDR1 SGHRS, CDR2 YFSETQ. The CDR3 loop reads CASSLEHGREYEQYF. The DNA for the CDR3 is TGCGCCAGCAGCTTGGAACATGGGCGAGAGTACGAGCAGTACTTC.

The chain links TRBV2 to TRBJ1-3; 7 bases map to TRBD1. This CDR3 has 17 residues. Germline V gives CDR1 SNHLY, CDR2 FYNNEI. Trimming at V came to 2 bases and at J to 0 bases, leaving 7 bases not matched to a gene. The CDR3 DNA sequence: TGTGCCAGCAGTGAAAGGAGGACAGGACCCTCTGGAAACACCATATATTTT. Translation gives CASSERRTGPSGNTIYF.